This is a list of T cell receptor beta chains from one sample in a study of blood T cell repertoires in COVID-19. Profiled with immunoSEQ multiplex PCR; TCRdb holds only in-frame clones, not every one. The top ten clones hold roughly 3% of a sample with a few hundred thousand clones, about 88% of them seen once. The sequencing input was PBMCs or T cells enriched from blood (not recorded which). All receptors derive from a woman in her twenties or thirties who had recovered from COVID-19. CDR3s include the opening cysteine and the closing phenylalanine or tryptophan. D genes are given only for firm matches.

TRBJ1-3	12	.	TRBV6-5	TGTGCCAGCAGTTCTGTTGGAAACACCATATATTTT	CASSSVGNTIYF
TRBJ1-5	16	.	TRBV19	TGTGCCAGTAGAAGGAACGGGGGGAGTAGCAATCAGCCCCAGCATTTT	CASRRNGGSSNQPQHF
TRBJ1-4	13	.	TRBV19	TGTGCCACTGGGACTCGGACTAATGAAAAACTGTTTTTT	CATGTRTNEKLFF
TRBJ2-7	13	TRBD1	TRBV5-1	TGCGCCAGCAGCACGGGACAGCTCTACGAGCAGTACTTC	CASSTGQLYEQYF
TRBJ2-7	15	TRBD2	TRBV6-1	TGTGCCAGCATTGACCAGCGGGGGGGCCTCCGGGAGCAGTACTTC	CASIDQRGGLREQYF
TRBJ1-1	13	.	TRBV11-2	TGTGCCAGCAGCTTCATCTCTACGTCGGTAGCTTTCTTT	CASSFISTSVAFF
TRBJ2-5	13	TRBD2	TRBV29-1	TGCAGCGTTGAGGTTCGGCGGGAGGAGACCCAGTACTTC	CSVEVRREETQYF
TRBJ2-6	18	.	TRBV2	TGTGCCAGCAGTGCCCGGGACAACCTTTGGACTGGGGCCAACGTCCTGACTTTC	CASSARDNLWTGANVLTF
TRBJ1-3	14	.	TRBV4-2	TGTGCCAGCAGCGAGGCCATCACTGGAAACACCATATATTTT	CASSEAITGNTIYF
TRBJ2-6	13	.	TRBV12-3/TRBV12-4	TGTGCCAGCCTCCCGGGGGGGGCCAACGTCCTGACTTTC	CASLPGGANVLTF